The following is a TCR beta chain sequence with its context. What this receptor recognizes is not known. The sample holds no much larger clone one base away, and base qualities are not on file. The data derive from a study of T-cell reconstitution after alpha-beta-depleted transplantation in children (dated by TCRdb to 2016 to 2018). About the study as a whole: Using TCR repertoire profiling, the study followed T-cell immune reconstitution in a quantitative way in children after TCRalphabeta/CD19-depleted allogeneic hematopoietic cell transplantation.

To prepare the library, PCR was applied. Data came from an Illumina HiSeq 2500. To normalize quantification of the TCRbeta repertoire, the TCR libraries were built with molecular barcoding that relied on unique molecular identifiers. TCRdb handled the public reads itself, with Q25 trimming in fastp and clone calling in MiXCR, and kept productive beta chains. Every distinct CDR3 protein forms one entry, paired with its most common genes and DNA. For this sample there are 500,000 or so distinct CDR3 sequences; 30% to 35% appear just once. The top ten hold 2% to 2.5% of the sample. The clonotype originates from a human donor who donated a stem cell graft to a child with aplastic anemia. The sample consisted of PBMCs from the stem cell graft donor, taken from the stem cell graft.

The CDR3 has the sequence CSVESRWGVTNGYTF. The DNA sequence is TGCAGCGTTGAGTCTCGGTGGGGGGTTACGAATGGCTACACCTTC. This chain joins TRBV29-1 to TRBJ1-2; a weak D assignment points to TRBD1 (5 bases agree). The CDR3 runs 15 residues from the cysteine to the phenylalanine. The read is trimmed to its CDR3 DNA, 45 bases read in frame from base 1. The germline V gene supplies CDR1 SQVTM and CDR2 ANQGSEA. V gives up 3 bases and J gives up 6 bases, and the segment between their germline ends measures 20 bases.